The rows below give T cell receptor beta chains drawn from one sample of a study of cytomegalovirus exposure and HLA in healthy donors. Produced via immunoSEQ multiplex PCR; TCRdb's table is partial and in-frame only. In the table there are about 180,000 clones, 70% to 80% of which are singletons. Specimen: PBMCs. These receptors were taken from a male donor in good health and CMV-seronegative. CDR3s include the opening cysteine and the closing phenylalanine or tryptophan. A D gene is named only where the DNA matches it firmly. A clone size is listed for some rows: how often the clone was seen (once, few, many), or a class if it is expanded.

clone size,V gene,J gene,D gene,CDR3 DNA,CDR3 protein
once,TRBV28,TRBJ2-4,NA,TGTGCCAGCAGTTCCGGGGACAAAAACATTCAGTACTTC,CASSSGDKNIQYF
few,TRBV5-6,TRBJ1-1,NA,TGTGCCAGCAGCTTTCAGGGATGGGACACTGAAGCTTTCTTT,CASSFQGWDTEAFF
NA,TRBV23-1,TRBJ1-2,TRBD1,TGCGCCAGCAGTCAATCGGGAGGACAGGGGAACGGTGGCTACACCTTC,CASSQSGGQGNGGYTF
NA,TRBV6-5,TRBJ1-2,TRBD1,TGTGCCAGCAGTTGGACAGGGGGCAGTTATGGCTACACCTTC,CASSWTGGSYGYTF
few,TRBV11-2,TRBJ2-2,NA,TGTGCCACCCGGGGAGCTACCGGGGAGCTGTTTTTT,CATRGATGELFF
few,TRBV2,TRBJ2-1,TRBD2,TGTGCCGGTGGGACTAGCGGGAGATTGATGCCACAGTTCTTC,CAGGTSGRLMPQFF
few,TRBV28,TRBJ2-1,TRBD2,TGTGCCAGCAGACCCGGGACTAGCGGGACCTACAATGAGCAGTTCTTC,CASRPGTSGTYNEQFF
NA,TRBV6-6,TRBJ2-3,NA,TGTGCCTCGACAGGCACAGATACGCAGTATTTT,CASTGTDTQYF
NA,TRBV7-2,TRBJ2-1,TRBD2,TGTGCCAGCAGACTAGCGGAGAACAATGAGCAGTTCTTC,CASRLAENNEQFF
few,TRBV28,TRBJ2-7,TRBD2,TGTGCCAGCAGTTTTTGGACTAGCGGGAGAAGGGAAACCTACGAGCAGTACTTC,CASSFWTSGRRETYEQYF
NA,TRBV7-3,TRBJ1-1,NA,TGTGCCAGCAGCGCGACAGTAAACACTGAAGCTTTCTTT,CASSATVNTEAFF
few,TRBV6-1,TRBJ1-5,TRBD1,TGTGCCAGCAGCCTGACAGGGGTAGAACAGCCCCAGCATTTT,CASSLTGVEQPQHF
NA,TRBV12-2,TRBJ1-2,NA,TGTGCAAGTCGCTTATTGCCCCAGGCCCGGACACCCTTCCGAACCTTC,CASRLLPQARTPFRTF
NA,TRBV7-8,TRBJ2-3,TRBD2,TGTGCCAGCACCCTAGGGACTAGCGAGACAGATACGCAGTATTTT,CASTLGTSETDTQYF
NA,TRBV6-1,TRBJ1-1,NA,TGTGCCAGCAGCGCTCAACAGGGTGCGGCTGAAGCTTTCTTT,CASSAQQGAAEAFF
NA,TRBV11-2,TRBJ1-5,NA,TGTGCCAGCAGCTTAGGGGGGGAGCAGCCCCAGCATTTT,CASSLGGEQPQHF
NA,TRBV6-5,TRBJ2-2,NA,TGTGCCAGCAGTTTTGACAGAAGCACCGGGGAGCTGTTTTTT,CASSFDRSTGELFF
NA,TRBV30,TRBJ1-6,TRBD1,TGTGCCTGGAGTGTAGGACAGGTTAATTCACCCCTCCACTTT,CAWSVGQVNSPLHF
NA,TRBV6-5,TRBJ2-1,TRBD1,TGTGCCAGCAGTTACTCGAGGACAGGGTCCTACAATGAGCAGTTCTTC,CASSYSRTGSYNEQFF
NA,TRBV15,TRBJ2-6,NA,TGTGCCACCAGCATTAGAACTGGGGCCAACGTCCTGACTTTC,CATSIRTGANVLTF
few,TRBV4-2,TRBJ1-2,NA,TGTGCCAGCAGCCAAGGAGGGGACACTAACTATGGCTACACCTTC,CASSQGGDTNYGYTF